The sequence of this T cell receptor (beta chain) was determined in a study of T cells in localized non-small cell lung cancer. The study's findings and limits: In the blood, greater T cell density corresponded to longer overall survival.

Trimming cost V 2 bases and J 8 bases, with 10 bases left between them. Looked up from germline, CDR1 is SGHAT and CDR2 is FQNNGV. This CDR3 contains 13 residues. Profiling relied on immunoSEQ multiplex PCR, and the TCRdb table lists in-frame clones only, not all of them. The sample lists 10,000 to 15,000 clones; over 75% were seen once. A note on this clone: Its antigen is still unknown.

The chain joins TRBV11-2 to TRBJ2-1; D is possibly TRBD1 (5 bases). The origin of this receptor is a male donor older than 55 with stage I lung adenocarcinoma. Sequencing used peripheral blood, obtained before any cancer treatment. The CDR3 sequence is CASSLTAGYEQFF. CDR3 sequence (DNA): TGTGCCAGCAGCTTAACGGCAGGGTATGAGCAGTTCTTC.